This is a list of T cell receptor beta chains from one sample in a study of T-cell reconstitution after alpha-beta-depleted transplantation in children. MiXCR, applied by TCRdb to the PCR reads, yields one record per CDR3 protein. The table lists 90,000 to 100,000 distinct CDR3 sequences, 12% of them singletons. This material consisted of PBMCs from the stem cell graft donor, taken from the stem cell graft. All receptors derive from a human donor who donated a stem cell graft to a child with inherited bone marrow failure. CDR3s include the opening cysteine and the closing phenylalanine or tryptophan. A D gene is named only where the DNA matches it firmly. Only part of the rows carry a size: once, few, many, or a class if the clone is expanded.

v_gene,abundance,j_gene,d_gene,CDR3aa,CDR3nt
TRBV3-1,.,TRBJ2-7,.,CASSQDLGVTPYEQYF,TGTGCCAGCAGCCAAGATCTCGGGGTCACTCCCTACGAGCAGTACTTC
TRBV2,.,TRBJ1-2,.,CASSDEGTGYTF,TGTGCCAGCAGTGATGAGGGGACCGGCTACACCTTC
TRBV6-2/TRBV6-3,.,TRBJ1-4,TRBD1,CASSGQATNEKLFF,TGTGCCAGCAGTGGACAGGCAACTAATGAAAAACTGTTTTTT
TRBV18,once,TRBJ2-7,.,CASSMQVTYEQYF,TGTGCCAGCTCTATGCAGGTAACCTACGAGCAGTACTTC
TRBV7-7,many,TRBJ2-3,.,CASSPSSGIDTQYF,TGTGCTAGCAGCCCTTCCTCGGGCATAGATACGCAGTATTTT
TRBV3-1,many,TRBJ2-1,TRBD2,CASSQVQRGTYNEQFF,TGTGCCAGCAGCCAAGTCCAGCGGGGGACCTACAATGAGCAGTTCTTC
TRBV19,many,TRBJ2-4,.,CASKEGAQDIQYF,TGTGCCAGTAAGGAGGGAGCCCAAGACATTCAGTACTTC
TRBV11-2,.,TRBJ2-5,.,CASSREWETQYF,TGTGCCAGCAGCAGGGAGTGGGAGACCCAGTACTTC
TRBV4-3,.,TRBJ1-1,TRBD1,CASSHDRVSTEAFF,TGCGCCAGCAGCCACGACAGGGTAAGCACTGAAGCTTTCTTT
TRBV7-2,many,TRBJ1-1,.,CASSFQGSTEAFF,TGTGCCAGCAGCTTCCAGGGGAGCACTGAAGCTTTCTTT
TRBV4-3,many,TRBJ2-2,TRBD1,CASSPRPNRGNTGELFF,TGCGCCAGCAGCCCAAGGCCCAACAGGGGTAACACCGGGGAGCTGTTTTTT
TRBV6-5,many,TRBJ2-5,TRBD1,CASRPGGQRETQYF,TGTGCCAGCCGCCCAGGGGGACAAAGAGAGACCCAGTACTTC
TRBV25-1,.,TRBJ2-5,TRBD2,CASILSGGEETQYF,TGTGCCAGCATCCTTAGCGGGGGGGAAGAGACCCAGTACTTC
TRBV28,.,TRBJ2-1,.,CASSREAEQFF,TGTGCCAGCAGCAGGGAGGCTGAGCAGTTCTTC
TRBV7-7,few,TRBJ2-1,TRBD2,CASSPIKRGGSDEQFF,TGTGCCAGCAGCCCTATCAAGCGGGGAGGCAGCGATGAGCAGTTCTTC
TRBV6-2/TRBV6-3,.,TRBJ1-2,.,CASSYSWRSNYGYTF,TGTGCCAGCAGTTACTCGTGGAGATCTAACTATGGCTACACCTTC
TRBV7-2,many,TRBJ1-1,.,CASSPPDTSSKAFF,TGTGCCAGCAGCCCCCCCGACACCTCCTCAAAAGCTTTCTTT
TRBV20-1,many,TRBJ2-1,TRBD2,CSARDQTSGHYNEQFF,TGCAGTGCTAGAGACCAGACTAGCGGACACTACAATGAGCAGTTCTTC
TRBV18,.,TRBJ1-2,.,CASSRGPEENYGYTF,TGTGCCAGCTCACGCGGACCCGAAGAGAACTATGGCTACACCTTC
TRBV2,many,TRBJ2-1,TRBD1,CASNLLGQGNGEQFF,TGTGCCAGCAACCTGCTGGGACAGGGGAATGGTGAGCAGTTCTTC
TRBV5-1,many,TRBJ2-7,.,CASRRDTDTYEQYF,TGCGCCAGCCGACGGGACACCGATACCTACGAGCAGTACTTC
TRBV5-4,many,TRBJ2-2,TRBD2,CASSGPGGNTGELFF,TGTGCCAGCAGCGGCCCGGGAGGGAACACCGGGGAGCTGTTTTTT
TRBV28,many,TRBJ2-2,TRBD2,CASSPLTSGSGTGELFF,TGTGCCAGCAGTCCCCTCACTAGCGGGAGTGGTACCGGGGAGCTGTTTTTT
TRBV5-6,many,TRBJ2-5,.,CASSPGPAETQYF,TGTGCCAGCAGCCCGGGCCCTGCGGAGACCCAGTACTTC
TRBV6-2/TRBV6-3,many,TRBJ2-1,TRBD1,CASSFGQGHYNEQFF,TGTGCCAGCAGTTTTGGACAGGGGCACTACAATGAGCAGTTCTTC
TRBV12-3/TRBV12-4,many,TRBJ1-1,.,CASSLEVGGRPEAFF,TGTGCCAGCAGTTTAGAGGTTGGGGGCCGCCCTGAAGCTTTCTTT
TRBV6-6,.,TRBJ2-7,TRBD2,CASSYLLGGTYEQYF,TGTGCCAGCAGTTATTTGTTGGGAGGGACCTACGAGCAGTACTTC
TRBV23-1,.,TRBJ2-1,TRBD1,CASDKSRDRVNNEQFF,TGCGCCAGCGATAAATCCCGGGACAGGGTGAACAATGAGCAGTTCTTC
TRBV2,.,TRBJ2-7,.,CASRQGSQYEQYF,TGTGCCAGCAGGCAGGGATCCCAATACGAGCAGTACTTC
TRBV5-6,many,TRBJ2-7,.,CAINGLSAMEQYF,TGTGCCATCAACGGACTCTCCGCGATGGAGCAGTACTTC
TRBV19,many,TRBJ2-1,.,CASSLALYNEQFF,TGTGCCAGTAGCCTAGCGCTATACAATGAGCAGTTCTTC
TRBV29-1,many,TRBJ2-1,TRBD2,CSAPLAGDYNEQFF,TGCAGCGCCCCACTAGCGGGGGACTACAATGAGCAGTTCTTC
TRBV7-2,many,TRBJ2-5,TRBD1,CASILGWPGQGQETQYF,TGTGCCAGCATCTTAGGTTGGCCTGGACAGGGTCAAGAGACCCAGTACTTC
TRBV30,few,TRBJ1-1,.,CAWAGDVNTEAFF,TGTGCCTGGGCAGGGGACGTGAACACTGAAGCTTTCTTT
TRBV11-2,many,TRBJ1-1,TRBD1,CASSLGDRANTEAFF,TGTGCCAGCAGCTTGGGGGACAGGGCGAACACTGAAGCTTTCTTT
TRBV25-1,.,TRBJ2-3,TRBD2,CASQTGTIDTDTQYF,TGTGCCAGTCAAACCGGGACTATAGACACAGATACGCAGTATTTT
TRBV4-1,many,TRBJ2-1,TRBD2,CASSQERTSGANEQFF,TGCGCCAGCAGCCAAGAGCGGACTAGCGGGGCCAATGAGCAGTTCTTC
TRBV20-1,many,TRBJ2-5,TRBD2,CSAGPSGGTETQYF,TGCAGTGCTGGCCCTAGCGGGGGAACAGAGACCCAGTACTTC
TRBV6-5,once,TRBJ1-5,.,CASSTQNRPQHF,TGTGCCAGCAGTACACAAAATCGGCCCCAGCATTTT
TRBV20-1,many,TRBJ1-6,.,CSAEGGASPLHF,TGCAGTGCCGAGGGGGGGGCTTCACCCCTCCACTTT
TRBV6-5,many,TRBJ2-3,TRBD2,CASKRAGGRKDTQYF,TGTGCCAGCAAGAGGGCGGGGGGTAGAAAAGATACGCAGTATTTT
TRBV12-3/TRBV12-4,many,TRBJ2-7,TRBD1,CASSLRTGVVGEQYF,TGTGCCAGCAGTTTACGTACAGGGGTCGTCGGCGAGCAGTACTTC
TRBV18,few,TRBJ2-1,TRBD2,CASSLRTSGRGNEQFF,TGTGCCAGCTCACTACGGACTAGCGGGAGGGGGAATGAGCAGTTCTTC
TRBV18,many,TRBJ1-5,TRBD1,CASSPETGAVAQHF,TGTGCCAGCTCACCAGAGACAGGGGCCGTTGCCCAGCATTTT
TRBV6-1,.,TRBJ1-5,.,CASSEVKGQPQHF,TGTGCCAGCAGTGAAGTCAAGGGGCAGCCCCAGCATTTT
TRBV29-1,.,TRBJ2-3,TRBD2,CSAAGTSAKTGDTQYF,TGCAGCGCCGCGGGAACTAGCGCGAAAACGGGGGATACGCAGTATTTT